This T cell receptor (beta chain) came from a study of cytomegalovirus exposure and HLA in healthy donors. Study-level points and caveats: Rare TCR sequences dominated, though some public TCRs recurred in many donors. It was confirmed in vitro that a few of the CMV-associated chains were specific for CMV antigens. Clonal expansion, a later analysis showed, was greater in HLA-associated TCR beta chains than in equally common others.

CDR3 length: 16 amino acids. From germline, CDR1 is MDHEN and CDR2 SYDVKM. V was clipped by 6 bases and J by 4 bases; unmatched bases: 7. Use of 60 Vbeta and 13 Jbeta primers characterized the PCR. Profiling relied on immunoSEQ multiplex PCR, and the TCRdb table lists in-frame clones only, not all of them. Of 150,000 to 250,000 clones detected, almost 85% appear once; the ten largest clones hold about 2.5%. Concerning this clone: Its target is not known.

The source is a woman in her forties or fifties in good health and CMV-seronegative. J is TRBJ2-6 and V is TRBV28; TRBD1 matches 9 bases. The specimen was PBMCs. The CDR3 DNA sequence: TGTGCCAGCAGGCCCGGGACAGGGACAGGGGCCAACGTCCTGACTTTC. This gives the protein CASRPGTGTGANVLTF.